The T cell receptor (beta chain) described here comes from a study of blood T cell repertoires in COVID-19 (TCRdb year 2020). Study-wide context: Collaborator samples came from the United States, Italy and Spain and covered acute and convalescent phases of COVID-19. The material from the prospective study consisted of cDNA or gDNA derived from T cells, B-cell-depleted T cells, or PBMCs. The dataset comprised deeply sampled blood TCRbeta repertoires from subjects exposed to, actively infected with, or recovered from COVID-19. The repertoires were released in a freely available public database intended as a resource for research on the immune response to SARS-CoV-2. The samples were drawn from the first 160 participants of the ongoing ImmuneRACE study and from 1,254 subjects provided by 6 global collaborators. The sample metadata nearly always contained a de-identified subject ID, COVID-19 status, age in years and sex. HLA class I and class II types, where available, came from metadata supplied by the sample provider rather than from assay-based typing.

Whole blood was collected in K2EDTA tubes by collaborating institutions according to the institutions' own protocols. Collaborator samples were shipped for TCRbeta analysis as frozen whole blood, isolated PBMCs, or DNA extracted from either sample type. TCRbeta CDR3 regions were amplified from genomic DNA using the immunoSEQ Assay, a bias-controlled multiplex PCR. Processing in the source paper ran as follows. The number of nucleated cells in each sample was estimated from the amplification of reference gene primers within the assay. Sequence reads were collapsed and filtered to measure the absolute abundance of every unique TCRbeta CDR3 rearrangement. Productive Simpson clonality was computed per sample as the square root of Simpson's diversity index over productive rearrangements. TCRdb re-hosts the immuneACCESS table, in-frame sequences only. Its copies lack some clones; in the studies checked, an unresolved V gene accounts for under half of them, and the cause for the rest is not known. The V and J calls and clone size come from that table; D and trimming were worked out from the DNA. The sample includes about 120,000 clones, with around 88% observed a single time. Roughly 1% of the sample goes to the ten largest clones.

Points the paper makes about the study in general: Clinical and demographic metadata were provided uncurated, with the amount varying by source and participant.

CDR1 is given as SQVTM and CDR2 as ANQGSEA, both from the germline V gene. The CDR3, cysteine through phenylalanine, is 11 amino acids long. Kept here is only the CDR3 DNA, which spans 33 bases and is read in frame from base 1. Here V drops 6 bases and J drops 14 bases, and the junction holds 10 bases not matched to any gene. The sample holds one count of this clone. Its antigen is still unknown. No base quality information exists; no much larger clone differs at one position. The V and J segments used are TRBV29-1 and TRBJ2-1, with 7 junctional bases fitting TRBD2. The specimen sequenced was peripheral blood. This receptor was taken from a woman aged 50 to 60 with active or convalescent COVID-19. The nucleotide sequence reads TGCAGCGTGAGGGGTAGCGGGTTGGAGTTCTTC. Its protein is CSVRGSGLEFF.